This T cell receptor beta chain was identified during a study of blood T cell repertoires in COVID-19. Looking at the study overall: The samples span acute and convalescent COVID-19 from the United States, Italy and Spain.

The CDR3 has 15 amino acids. From germline, CDR1 is MNHNY and CDR2 SVGAGI (reference sequence). The V end lost 5 bases, the J end lost 1 base, and 12 bases lay between the germline ends. The table came from immunoSEQ multiplex PCR; TCRdb's copy has only in-frame clones and leaves some out. The sample yields 80,000 to 100,000 clones, 60% to 85% seen once. The clonotype originates from a human donor in a cohort sampled during active COVID-19. This chain connects TRBV6-6 to TRBJ1-3, with D unresolved. Material for sequencing was peripheral blood. CDR3 loop: CASSPPGFSGNTIYF. CDR3 nucleotides: TGTGCCAGCAGTCCTCCGGGTTTTTCTGGAAACACCATATATTTT.